What follows describes a single TCR beta chain. The antigen remains unidentified. The data were taken from a study of T-cell reconstitution after alpha-beta-depleted transplantation in children. V lost 2 bases, J lost 1 base, and 6 bases stayed unmatched. The germline gives CDR1 WSHSY, CDR2 SAAADI. The CDR3 loop spans 16 amino acids. For TCRbeta, the library was prepared with unique molecular identifiers. One entry per CDR3 protein, called by TCRdb with MiXCR from the PCR reads. The sample has about 580,000 distinct CDR3 sequences, around 23% seen once; the top ten hold roughly 14%. Study-level results: Reportedly, roughly two months post-transplant, alpha-beta T cells arose from several hundred expanded graft clones. There were some patients whose high TCRbeta diversity at day 60 came from surviving recipient T cells and thymic progenitors. The main origin of T-cell counts and diversity one year after transplant was newly produced T cells.

This material consisted of PBMCs, mostly from graft donor cells, taken 360 days after TCRalphabeta/CD19-depleted stem cell transplant. The receptor's source is a boy under two years old who had a stem cell transplant for acute myeloid leukemia, so the T cells may come from the graft donor. V usage is TRBV10-2 and J usage is TRBJ2-5; 8 bases are a match to TRBD2. In DNA, the CDR3 is TGCGCCAGCAGTGAGATGACGGGGGGGTCCCAAGAGACCCAGTACTTC. It encodes CASSEMTGGSQETQYF.